Below are 29 T cell receptor beta chains sequenced from a single sample in a study of monozygotic twins with cystic fibrosis. Method: immunoSEQ multiplex PCR; TCRdb's copy keeps in-frame clones and lacks some. The sample has 25,000 to 30,000 clones; approximately 90% are singletons. The sequencing sample was made of blood. These receptors were collected from a girl aged 2-10 years with cystic fibrosis.

This rearrangement joins TRBV4-1 to TRBJ1-4, with a possible D match to TRBD1 (6 bases). The CDR3 has 19 amino acids. Germline-derived CDR1 and CDR2 are MGHRA and YSYEKL. V lost 1 base and J lost 1, with 19 bases in between. Written as DNA, the CDR3 is TGCGCCAGCAGCCAAGGGGGGGGGCGCGTGGTTAGAACTAATGAAAAACTGTTTTTT. It yields the protein CASSQGGGRVVRTNEKLFF.

This clone was counted once. This chain joins TRBV2 and TRBJ2-5, with D perhaps TRBD2 (7 bases). Trimming shortened V by 6 bases and J by 3 bases, and 17 bases separated the two germline ends. The CDR3 covers 15 residues. Germline V gene data show CDR1 as SNHLY and CDR2 as FYNNEI. The CDR3 sequence: CASRGRGAQKETQYF. The DNA for the CDR3 is TGTGCCAGCAGAGGTCGGGGGGCTCAAAAAGAGACCCAGTACTTC. The full variable domain, with the rest looked up from reference TRBV2 and TRBJ2-5, is EPEVTQTPSHQVTQMGQEVILRCVPISNHLYFYWYRQILGQKVEFLVSFYNNEISEKSEIFDDQFSVERPDGSNFTLKIRSTKLEDSAMYFCASRGRGAQKETQYFGPGTRLLVL.

The rearrangement joins TRBV20-1 to TRBJ2-7, with D uncertain. Germline CDR1 reads DFQATT; CDR2 reads SNEGSKA (reference sequence). The CDR3 has 10 amino acids. Trimming left V 8 bases short and J 3 bases short, with 8 bases between. The CDR3 nucleotides read TGCAGTCCCCTCGGCTACGAGCAGTACTTC. Translation: CSPLGYEQYF.

The chain is built from TRBV30 and TRBJ1-2, with 7 bases aligning to TRBD1. The CDR3 length is 16 residues. The V segment lost 1 base and the J segment 8 bases; nucleotides outside the gene matches: 16. The V gene's germline CDR1 is GTSNPN and CDR2 SVGIG (reference sequence). DNA for the CDR3: TGTGCCTGGAGTGCGCAACTGACAGGGAGAGTGGGGGGCTACACCTTC. Its protein product is CAWSAQLTGRVGGYTF.

The chain employs TRBV30 and TRBJ2-2, with D possibly being TRBD2 (7 bases). The germline CDR1 and CDR2 sequences are GTSNPN and SVGIG (reference sequence). The CDR3 runs 16 residues. The V and J ends lost 0 bases and 2 bases respectively, with 13 bases between them. CDR3 amino acids: CAWSVRGGVNTGELFF. In nucleotides, the CDR3 is TGTGCCTGGAGTGTAAGGGGGGGTGTCAACACCGGGGAGCTGTTTTTT.

V and J are TRBV2 and TRBJ1-2; 7 bases are shared with TRBD1. Germline assignment: CDR1 SNHLY and CDR2 FYNNEI. Germline trimming cut 5 bases from V and 7 bases from J; bases unmatched to any gene: 7. The CDR3 totals 13 residues. As DNA, the CDR3 is TGTGCCAGCAGTACACAGGGGTTTGGTGGCTACACCTTC. Translated, it gives CASSTQGFGGYTF.

The V gene is TRBV6-6, the J gene TRBJ2-2; 10 bases are shared with TRBD2. V lost 6 bases to trimming and J lost 0 bases; unmatched junction nucleotides: 4. Germline V CDR1 and CDR2: MNHNY, SVGAGI (reference sequence). This CDR3 is 16 amino acids long. The CDR3 coding sequence is TGTGCCAGCAGCCAGGGACTAGCGTCGAACACCGGGGAGCTGTTTTTT. This translates into CASSQGLASNTGELFF.

This chain uses TRBV30 with TRBJ2-3; the D gene is possibly TRBD1 (5 bases). The CDR3 has 12 residues. Trimming removed 1 base from V and 5 bases from J, with 7 bases in between. Germline loops: CDR1 GTSNPN, CDR2 SVGIG (reference sequence). The CDR3 spells CAWSDRRDTQYF. Written as DNA, the CDR3 is TGTGCCTGGAGTGACAGGCGAGATACGCAGTATTTT.

The chain couples TRBV9 to TRBJ1-1; maybe TRBD1 (6 bases). Germline CDR1 SGDLS, CDR2 YYNGEE. V shed 0 bases and J shed 4 bases, with 16 bases lying between them. This CDR3 has 16 residues. This CDR3 reads CASSVGRGPAPTEAFF. CDR3 bases: TGTGCCAGCAGCGTAGGTCGGGGGCCAGCCCCCACTGAAGCTTTCTTT. Full variable domain (missing parts from reference TRBV9 and TRBJ1-1): DSGVTQTPKHLITATGQRVTLRCSPRSGDLSVYWYQQSLDQGLQFLIQYYNGEERAKGNILERFSAQQFPDLHSELNLSSLELGDSALYFCASSVGRGPAPTEAFFGQGTRLTVV.

V is TRBV5-4 and J is TRBJ2-7; 7 positions agree with TRBD1. The J segment lost 2 bases and the V segment lost 3 bases, leaving 5 bases of the junction unmatched. This CDR3 is 14 amino acids long. Germline V lookup: CDR1 SGHNT, CDR2 YYREEE (reference sequence). The CDR3 loop is CASSSRTGAYEQYF. The CDR3 region has the DNA TGTGCCAGCAGCTCTAGGACAGGAGCCTACGAGCAGTACTTC. Together with reference TRBV5-4 and TRBJ2-7, the CDR3 gives the full variable domain: ETGVTQSPTHLIKTRGQQVTLRCSSQSGHNTVSWYQQALGQGPQFIFQYYREEENGRGNFPPRFSGLQFPNYSSELNVNALELDDSALYLCASSSRTGAYEQYFGPGTRLTVT.

The chain employs TRBV30 and TRBJ2-6, with D unclear. The CDR3 has 13 amino acids. Trimming shortened V by 3 bases and J by 4 bases, and 7 bases separated the two germline ends. Germline V gene sequence: CDR1 GTSNPN, CDR2 SVGIG (reference sequence). CDR3 nucleotides: TGTGCCTGGAGGCCTCTGGGGGCCAACGTCCTGACTTTC. Translation: CAWRPLGANVLTF.

This clone was found once. V usage is TRBV9 and J usage is TRBJ1-1; the D gene is possibly TRBD1 (6 bases). Germline loops: CDR1 SGDLS, CDR2 YYNGEE. V was clipped by 4 bases and J by 2 bases, with 15 bases between them. The CDR3 runs to 15 residues. The CDR3 nucleotides read TGTGCCAGCAGCTCGATGAGGACAGATAACACTGAAGCTTTCTTT. Translation gives CASSSMRTDNTEAFF.

V gene TRBV7-9 combines with J gene TRBJ2-1; tentative D call: TRBD2 (7 bases). Trimming shortened V by 1 base and J by 7 bases, and 20 bases separated the two germline ends. This CDR3 contains 17 residues. CDR1 and CDR2 (germline): SEHNR, FQNEAQ (reference sequence). As DNA, the CDR3 is TGTGCCAGCAGCTTAGACCTAACCCGGGGGGCCGGGAATGAGCAGTTCTTC. Protein: CASSLDLTRGAGNEQFF.

The chain has TRBV6-5 and TRBJ1-1; no clear D gene. V was clipped by 5 bases and J by 0 bases, with 7 bases between them. Germline CDR1 MNHEY, CDR2 SVGAGI. The CDR3 extends over 13 amino acids. The CDR3 here is CASSPGMNTEAFF. In DNA form, the CDR3 reads TGTGCCAGCAGTCCAGGAATGAACACTGAAGCTTTCTTT.

V gene TRBV6-1 combines with J gene TRBJ1-2; no definite D call. The V and J ends lost 6 bases and 4 bases respectively, with 12 bases between them. This CDR3 contains 13 residues. Germline CDR1 and CDR2: MNHNS and SASEGT. The CDR3, as DNA: TGTGCCAGCAGGGCCGACTCGGGCTATGGCTACACCTTC. Translation gives CASRADSGYGYTF.

The V call is TRBV21-1, the J call TRBJ2-3. TRBV21-1 is given as a pseudogene. The CDR3 is 16 amino acids. CDR3 sequence (DNA): TGTGCCAGCAGCAAACAAGGGATAGGGAGCACAGATACGCAGTATTTT. Its translation is CASSKQGIGSTDTQYF.

The rearrangement joins TRBV25-1 to TRBJ2-7; a possible D gene is TRBD1 (6 bases). V lost 3 bases, J lost 5 bases, and 8 bases lay in between. Looked up from germline, CDR1 is MGHDK and CDR2 is SYGVNS. This CDR3 spans 12 amino acids. CDR3 in amino acids: CASSDHRDEQYF. In nucleotides, the CDR3 is TGTGCCAGCAGTGACCACAGGGACGAGCAGTACTTC.

The sample holds one count of this clone. The V call is TRBV29-1, the J call TRBJ2-7; the D gene could be TRBD1 or TRBD2 (5 bases each). Trimming left V 3 bases short and J 0 bases short, with 9 bases between. CDR1 is SQVTM, CDR2 ANQGSEA, per germline. This CDR3 comprises 13 residues. The CDR3 protein is CSVEAGSSYEQYF. In DNA, the CDR3 is TGCAGCGTTGAGGCAGGGAGCTCCTACGAGCAGTACTTC.

CDR3 in DNA: TGCAGTGCTAGTAGGGAAAAACTGTTTTTT. Encoded protein: CSASREKLFF. The gene calls are TRBV20-1 and TRBJ1-4; D remains ambiguous. The CDR3 runs to 10 residues. CDR1 DFQATT and CDR2 SNEGSKA come from the germline V gene (reference sequence). The V end lost 3 bases, the J end lost 8 bases, and 4 bases lay between the germline ends.

The rearrangement links TRBV9 to TRBJ2-1, with 10 bases fitting TRBD1. Trimming cost V 4 bases and J 3 bases; bases outside gene matches: 16. CDR1 SGDLS and CDR2 YYNGEE come from the germline V gene. This CDR3 is 19 amino acids long. CDR3 nucleotides: TGTGCCAGCAGCCATCCGGGACAGGGGTCTCCGTATATCTACAATGAGCAGTTCTTC. Its translation is CASSHPGQGSPYIYNEQFF.

The gene calls are TRBV4-3 and TRBJ1-2, with 7 nucleotides matching TRBD1. This CDR3 has 14 residues. Germline loops: CDR1 LGHNA, CDR2 YSLEER. V gave up 3 bases and J gave up 4 bases; unmatched junction bases: 5. The DNA of the CDR3 is TGCGCCAGCAGCCACATTAGACAGGGCTATGGCTACACCTTC. This gives the protein CASSHIRQGYGYTF.

This sequence joins TRBV5-8 and TRBJ1-2; no definite D call. The CDR3 has 13 residues. Trimming shortened V by 6 bases and J by 8 bases, and 17 bases separated the two germline ends. Germline V gene data show CDR1 as SGHTS and CDR2 as YDEGEE. CDR3 residues: CASNPRTYTGYTF. The CDR3, as DNA: TGTGCCAGCAACCCACGAACTTATACGGGCTACACCTTC.

The V and J genes are TRBV30 and TRBJ2-3; 10 bases line up with TRBD2. V dropped 5 bases and J dropped 4; count of bases not matched to a gene: 6. Germline CDR1 is GTSNPN and CDR2 is SVGIG (reference sequence). The CDR3 is 14 residues long. The CDR3 loop is CAWELAGRADTQYF. DNA for the CDR3: TGTGCCTGGGAACTAGCGGGGAGGGCAGATACGCAGTATTTT.

This clone was counted a few times. This rearrangement joins TRBV6-5 to TRBJ1-2; perhaps TRBD1 as D (5 bases). Germline V CDR1 and CDR2: MNHEY, SVGAGI. The CDR3 totals 16 residues. With 4 bases removed from V and 1 base from J, the gap between germline ends came to 16 bases. CDR3 DNA sequence: TGTGCCAGCAGTTCTAGGACATTCCCACATAACTATGGCTACACCTTC. This translates into CASSSRTFPHNYGYTF.

The chain joins TRBV25-1 to TRBJ2-7, with no clear D. CDR1 is MGHDK and CDR2 is SYGVNS in the germline V gene. This CDR3 has 13 amino acids. Trimming took off 4 bases at V and 5 bases at J, with 12 bases between the two ends. As DNA, the CDR3 is TGTGCCAGCAGTGGTGACCGCAGTCACGAGCAGTACTTC. This gives the protein CASSGDRSHEQYF.

This chain uses TRBV9 with TRBJ2-5; D is unclear. Looked up from germline, CDR1 is SGDLS and CDR2 is YYNGEE. V was cut by 3 bases and J by 5 bases, with 14 bases left in between. This CDR3 is 14 amino acids long. CDR3 in amino acids: CASSADGPAETQYF. Here the CDR3 DNA reads TGTGCCAGCAGCGCGGACGGCCCGGCGGAGACCCAGTACTTC.

This clone was found once. This chain uses TRBV11-3 with TRBJ2-2; 7 bases match TRBD1. V gave up 6 bases and J gave up 6 bases; unmatched junction bases: 13. This CDR3 has 16 amino acids. CDR1 and CDR2 from the germline V gene are SGHNT and YENEEA. The chain's CDR3 is CASSPETGAVAGELFF. The CDR3, as DNA: TGTGCCAGCAGTCCCGAAACAGGGGCAGTGGCCGGGGAGCTGTTTTTT.

This clone was found a few times. The V and J genes are TRBV18 and TRBJ2-1; the D gene is possibly TRBD1 (7 bases). The CDR3 spans 15 residues. V dropped 4 bases and J dropped 2 bases, with 12 bases sitting between them. CDR1 and CDR2 from the germline V gene are KGHSH and LQKENI. The CDR3 nucleotides are TGTGCCAGCTCACGTCAGGGGGGCCCCTACAATGAGCAGTTCTTC. The encoded protein is CASSRQGGPYNEQFF.

The rearrangement joins TRBV21-1 to TRBJ1-5; the table's D call, TRBD1, was not checked against the DNA. TRBV21-1 corresponds to a pseudogene. This CDR3 contains 14 residues. The CDR3 protein is CARSSGDRGQPQHF. DNA of the CDR3: TGTGCCAGGAGCTCCGGGGACAGGGGTCAGCCCCAGCATTTT.